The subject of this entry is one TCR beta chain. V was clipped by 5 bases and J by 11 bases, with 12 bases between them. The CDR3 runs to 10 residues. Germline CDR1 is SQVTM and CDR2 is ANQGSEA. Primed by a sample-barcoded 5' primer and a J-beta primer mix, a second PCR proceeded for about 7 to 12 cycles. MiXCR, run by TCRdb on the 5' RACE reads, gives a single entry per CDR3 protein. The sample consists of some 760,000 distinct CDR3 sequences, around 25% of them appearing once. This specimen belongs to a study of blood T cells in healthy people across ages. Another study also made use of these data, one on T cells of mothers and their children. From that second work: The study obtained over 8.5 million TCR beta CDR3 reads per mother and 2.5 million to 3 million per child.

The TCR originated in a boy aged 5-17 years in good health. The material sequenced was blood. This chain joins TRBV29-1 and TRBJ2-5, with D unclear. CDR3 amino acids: CSVFASSQYF. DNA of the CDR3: TGCAGCGTTTTCGCCAGCTCGCAGTACTTC.